The clone carrying this TCR beta chain has only a few counts. What it binds is not known. This sample was taken from a study of T-cell memory formation after mild COVID-19. General study points: Clones contracting over day 15 to 85 were CD4/CD8 balanced, with later expanders leaning CD4+. Clones that contracted clustered mainly in CM and EM if CD4+ and in EMRA if CD8+. Pre-infection memory harbored some responding clones, suggesting cross-reactive memory joined.

After 5'RACE with constant-segment primers, TCR alpha and TCR beta cDNA libraries carrying sample barcodes and UMIs were obtained. A single record per CDR3 protein comes from TCRdb applying MiXCR to the 5' RACE reads. The sample has fewer than 250,000 distinct CDR3 sequences, roughly 14% seen once. The CDR3 totals 11 residues. The germline gives CDR1 MNHEY, CDR2 SVGAGI. V dropped 10 bases and J dropped 3 bases, with 10 bases sitting between them. The V and J genes are TRBV6-5 and TRBJ2-7, with D possibly being TRBD1 (5 bases). The sequence came from an adult woman who had mild COVID-19 (a few samples of this study predate the infection). Cell type and time point are not known. Sequencing used PBMCs or a T cell subset sorted from them (not recorded which). The DNA of the CDR3 is TGTGCCACATCCAGGGTCTACGAGCAGTACTTC. It specifies CATSRVYEQYF.